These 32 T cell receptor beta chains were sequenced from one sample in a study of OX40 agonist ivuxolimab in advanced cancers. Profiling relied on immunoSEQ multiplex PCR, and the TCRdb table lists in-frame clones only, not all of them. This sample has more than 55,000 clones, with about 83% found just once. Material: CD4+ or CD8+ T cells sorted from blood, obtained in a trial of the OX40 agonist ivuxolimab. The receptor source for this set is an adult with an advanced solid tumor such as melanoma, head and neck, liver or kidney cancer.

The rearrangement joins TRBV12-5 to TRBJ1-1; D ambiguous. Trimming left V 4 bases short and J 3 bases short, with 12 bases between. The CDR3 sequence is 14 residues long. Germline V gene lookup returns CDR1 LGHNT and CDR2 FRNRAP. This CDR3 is CASGSGFGDTEAFF. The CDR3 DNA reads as TGTGCTAGTGGTTCGGGATTCGGGGACACTGAAGCTTTCTTT.

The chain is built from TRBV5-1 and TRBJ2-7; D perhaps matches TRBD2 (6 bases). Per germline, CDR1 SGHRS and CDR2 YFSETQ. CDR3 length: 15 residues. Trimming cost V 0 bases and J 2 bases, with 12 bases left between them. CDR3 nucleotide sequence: TGCGCCAGCAGCTTGGAGGGGCAGCGGGCCTACGAGCAGTACTTC. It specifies CASSLEGQRAYEQYF.

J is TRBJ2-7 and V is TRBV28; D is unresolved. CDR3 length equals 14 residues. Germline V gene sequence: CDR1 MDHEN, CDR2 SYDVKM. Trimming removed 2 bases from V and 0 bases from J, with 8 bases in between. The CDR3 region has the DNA TGTGCCAGCAGTTTAGAGGCCCACTCCTACGAGCAGTACTTC. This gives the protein CASSLEAHSYEQYF.

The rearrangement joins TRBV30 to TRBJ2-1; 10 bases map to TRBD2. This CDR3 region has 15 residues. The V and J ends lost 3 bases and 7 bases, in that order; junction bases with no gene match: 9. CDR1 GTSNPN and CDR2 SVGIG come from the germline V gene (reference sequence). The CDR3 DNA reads TGTGCCTGGAGCTTGGGGCTAGCGGGAGAAAATGAGCAGTTCTTC. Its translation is CAWSLGLAGENEQFF.

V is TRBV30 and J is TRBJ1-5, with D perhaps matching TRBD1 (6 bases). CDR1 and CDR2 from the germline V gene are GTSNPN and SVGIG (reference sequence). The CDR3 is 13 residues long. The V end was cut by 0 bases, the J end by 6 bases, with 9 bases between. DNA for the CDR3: TGTGCCTGGAGTGTTGGGGGCGTTCAGCCCCAGCATTTT. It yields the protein CAWSVGGVQPQHF.

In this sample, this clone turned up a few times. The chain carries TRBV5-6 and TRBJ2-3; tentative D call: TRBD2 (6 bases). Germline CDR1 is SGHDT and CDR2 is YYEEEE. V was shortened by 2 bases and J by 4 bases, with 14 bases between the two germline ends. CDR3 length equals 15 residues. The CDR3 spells CASSFDGRVPDTQYF. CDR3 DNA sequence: TGTGCCAGCAGCTTCGACGGGAGAGTCCCAGATACGCAGTATTTT.

The CDR3 coding sequence is TGTGCCAGTAGCCCCAAGTCAGGGTTTCTCGAGCAGTACTTC. Amino acids: CASSPKSGFLEQYF. The V call is TRBV19, the J call TRBJ2-7; D is perhaps TRBD1 (5 bases). Trimming shortened V by 6 bases and J by 6 bases, and 18 bases separated the two germline ends. Germline V lookup: CDR1 LNHDA, CDR2 SQIVND (reference sequence). The CDR3 is made up of 14 amino acids.

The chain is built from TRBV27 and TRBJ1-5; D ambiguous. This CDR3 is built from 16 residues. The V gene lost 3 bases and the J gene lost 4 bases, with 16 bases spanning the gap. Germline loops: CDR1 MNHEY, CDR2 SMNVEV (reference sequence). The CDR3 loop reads CASSLYWAIPNQPQHF. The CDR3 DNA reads TGTGCCAGCAGTTTGTACTGGGCGATTCCTAATCAGCCCCAGCATTTT.

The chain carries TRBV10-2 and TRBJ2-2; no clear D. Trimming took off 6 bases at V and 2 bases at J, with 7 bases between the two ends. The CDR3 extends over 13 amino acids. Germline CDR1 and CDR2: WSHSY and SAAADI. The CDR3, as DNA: TGCGCCAGCAGAGAAGGAAACACCGGGGAGCTGTTTTTT. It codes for CASREGNTGELFF.

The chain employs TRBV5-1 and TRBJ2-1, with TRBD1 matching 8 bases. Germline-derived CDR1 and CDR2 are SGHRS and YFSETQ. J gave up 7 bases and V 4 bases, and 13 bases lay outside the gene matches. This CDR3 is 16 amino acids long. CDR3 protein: CASSHGQGLLLNEQFF. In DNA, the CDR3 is TGCGCCAGCAGCCACGGACAGGGTTTGTTGTTGAATGAGCAGTTCTTC. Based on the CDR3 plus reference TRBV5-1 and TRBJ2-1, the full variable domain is KAGVTQTPRYLIKTRGQQVTLSCSPISGHRSVSWYQQTPGQGLQFLFEYFSETQRNKGNFPGRFSGRQFSNSRSEMNVSTLELGDSALYLCASSHGQGLLLNEQFFGPGTRLTVL.

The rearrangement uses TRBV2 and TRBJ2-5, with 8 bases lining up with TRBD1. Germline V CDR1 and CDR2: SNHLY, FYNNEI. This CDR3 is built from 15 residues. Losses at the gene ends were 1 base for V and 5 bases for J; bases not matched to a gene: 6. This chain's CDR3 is CASSEVGTGGETQYF. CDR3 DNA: TGTGCCAGCAGTGAAGTAGGGACAGGCGGGGAGACCCAGTACTTC.

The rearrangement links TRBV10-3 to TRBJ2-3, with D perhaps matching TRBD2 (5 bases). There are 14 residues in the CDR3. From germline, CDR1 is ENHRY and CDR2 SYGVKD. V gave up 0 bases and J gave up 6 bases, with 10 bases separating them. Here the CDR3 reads CAISESGAVDTQYF. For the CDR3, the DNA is TGTGCCATCAGTGAGTCAGGAGCGGTGGATACGCAGTATTTT.

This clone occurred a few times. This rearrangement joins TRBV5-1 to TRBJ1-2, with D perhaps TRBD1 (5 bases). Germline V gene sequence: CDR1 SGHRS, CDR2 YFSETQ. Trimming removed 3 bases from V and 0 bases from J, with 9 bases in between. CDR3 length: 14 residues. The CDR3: CASSSQGANYGYTF. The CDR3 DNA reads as TGCGCCAGCAGCTCGCAGGGAGCTAACTATGGCTACACCTTC.

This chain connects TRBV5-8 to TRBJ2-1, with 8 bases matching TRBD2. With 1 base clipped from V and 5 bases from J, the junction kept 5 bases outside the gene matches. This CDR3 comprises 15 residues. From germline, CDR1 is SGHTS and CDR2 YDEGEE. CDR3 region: CASSLRLAGDNEQFF. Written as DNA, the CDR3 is TGTGCCAGCAGCTTGCGTCTAGCGGGTGACAATGAGCAGTTCTTC.

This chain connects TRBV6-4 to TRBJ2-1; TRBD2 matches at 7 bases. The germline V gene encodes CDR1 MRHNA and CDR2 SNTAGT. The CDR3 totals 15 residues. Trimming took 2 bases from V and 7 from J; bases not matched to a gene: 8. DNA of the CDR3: TGTGCCAGCAGTGACCAGGCGGGAGCTGTTAATGAGCAGTTCTTC. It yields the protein CASSDQAGAVNEQFF.

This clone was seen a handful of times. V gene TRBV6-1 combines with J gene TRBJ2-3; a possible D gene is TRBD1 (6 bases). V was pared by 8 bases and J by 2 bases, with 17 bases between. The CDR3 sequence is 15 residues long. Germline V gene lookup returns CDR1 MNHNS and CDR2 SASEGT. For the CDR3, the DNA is TGTGCCAGCCTAGAGACAGGTCTGGTCACAGATACGCAGTATTTT. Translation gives CASLETGLVTDTQYF.

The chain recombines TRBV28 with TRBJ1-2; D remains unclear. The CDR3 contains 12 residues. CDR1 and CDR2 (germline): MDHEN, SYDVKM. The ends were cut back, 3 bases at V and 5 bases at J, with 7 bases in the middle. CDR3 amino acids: CASSFPAYGYTF. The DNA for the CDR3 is TGTGCCAGCAGTTTCCCAGCTTATGGCTACACCTTC.

Written as DNA, the CDR3 is TGTGCCAGCAGTTTAGGGGGAAAACTGTTTTTT. Translated: CASSLGGKLFF. The chain employs TRBV28 and TRBJ1-4, with D possibly being TRBD1 (5 bases). The germline CDR1 and CDR2 sequences are MDHEN and SYDVKM. The CDR3 covers 11 residues. Trimming took off 2 bases at V and 10 bases at J, with 5 bases between the two ends.

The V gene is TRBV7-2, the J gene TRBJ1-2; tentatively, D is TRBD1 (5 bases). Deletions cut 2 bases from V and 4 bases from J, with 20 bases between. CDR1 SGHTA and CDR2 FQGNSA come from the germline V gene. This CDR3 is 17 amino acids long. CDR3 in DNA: TGTGCCAGCAGCTTATTATCCTGGAGCGGGGGGACCTATGGCTACACCTTC. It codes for CASSLLSWSGGTYGYTF. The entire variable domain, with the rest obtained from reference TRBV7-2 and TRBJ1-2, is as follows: GAGVSQSPSNKVTEKGKDVELRCDPISGHTALYWYRQSLGQGLEFLIYFQGNSAPDKSGLPSDRFSAERTGGSVSTLTIQRTQQEDSAVYLCASSLLSWSGGTYGYTFGSGTRLTVV.

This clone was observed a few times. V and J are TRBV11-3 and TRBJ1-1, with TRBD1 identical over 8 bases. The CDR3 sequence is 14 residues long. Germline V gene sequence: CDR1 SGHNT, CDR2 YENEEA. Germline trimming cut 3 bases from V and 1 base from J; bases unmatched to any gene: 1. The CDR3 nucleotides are TGTGCCAGCAGCTTCAGGGGGCAGAACACTGAAGCTTTCTTT. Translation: CASSFRGQNTEAFF.

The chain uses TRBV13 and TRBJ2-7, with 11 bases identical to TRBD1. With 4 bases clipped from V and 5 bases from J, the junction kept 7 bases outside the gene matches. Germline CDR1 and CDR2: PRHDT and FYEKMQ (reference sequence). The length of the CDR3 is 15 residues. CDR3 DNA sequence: TGTGCCAGCAGCTCCAGGACAGGGGGCTATGACGAGCAGTACTTC. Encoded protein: CASSSRTGGYDEQYF.

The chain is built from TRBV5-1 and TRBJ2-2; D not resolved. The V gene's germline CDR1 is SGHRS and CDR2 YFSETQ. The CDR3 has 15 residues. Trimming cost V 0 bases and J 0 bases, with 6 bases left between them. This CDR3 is CASSLVGSNTGELFF. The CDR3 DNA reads TGCGCCAGCAGCTTGGTGGGATCGAACACCGGGGAGCTGTTTTTT.

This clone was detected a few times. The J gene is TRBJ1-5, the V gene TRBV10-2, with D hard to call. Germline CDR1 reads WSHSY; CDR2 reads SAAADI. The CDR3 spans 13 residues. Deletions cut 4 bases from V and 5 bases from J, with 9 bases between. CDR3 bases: TGCGCCAGCAGTGGCCGCCGGGATCAGCCCCAGCATTTT. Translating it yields CASSGRRDQPQHF.

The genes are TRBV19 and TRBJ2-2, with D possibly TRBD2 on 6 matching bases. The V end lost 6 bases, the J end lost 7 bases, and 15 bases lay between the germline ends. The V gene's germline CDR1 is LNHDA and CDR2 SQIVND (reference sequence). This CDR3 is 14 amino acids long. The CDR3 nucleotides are TGTGCCAGTAGCCCGGGACTTTTGAGCGGGGAGCTGTTTTTT. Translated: CASSPGLLSGELFF. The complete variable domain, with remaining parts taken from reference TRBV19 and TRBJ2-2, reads DGGITQSPKYLFRKEGQNVTLSCEQNLNHDAMYWYRQDPGQGLRLIYYSQIVNDFQKGDIAEGYSVSREKKESFPLTVTSAQKNPTAFYLCASSPGLLSGELFFGEGSRLTVL.

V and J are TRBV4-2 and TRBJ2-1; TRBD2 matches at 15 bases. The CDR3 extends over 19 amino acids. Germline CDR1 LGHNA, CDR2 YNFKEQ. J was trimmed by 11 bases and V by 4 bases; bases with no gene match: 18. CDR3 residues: CASSLGLAGGTTTFLKQFF. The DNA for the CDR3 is TGTGCCAGCAGCCTCGGACTAGCGGGAGGGACAACCACGTTCCTGAAGCAGTTCTTC.

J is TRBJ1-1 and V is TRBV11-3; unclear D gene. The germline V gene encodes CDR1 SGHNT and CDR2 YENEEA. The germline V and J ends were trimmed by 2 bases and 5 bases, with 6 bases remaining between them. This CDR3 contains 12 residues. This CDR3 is CASSLPKTEAFF. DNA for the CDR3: TGTGCCAGCAGCTTACCAAAGACTGAAGCTTTCTTT.

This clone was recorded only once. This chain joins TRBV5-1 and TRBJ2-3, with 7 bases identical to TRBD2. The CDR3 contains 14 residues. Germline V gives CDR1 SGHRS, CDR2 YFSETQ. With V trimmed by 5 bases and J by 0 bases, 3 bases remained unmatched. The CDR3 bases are TGCGCCAGCAGTTATAGCGGGAGCACAGATACGCAGTATTTT. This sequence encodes CASSYSGSTDTQYF.

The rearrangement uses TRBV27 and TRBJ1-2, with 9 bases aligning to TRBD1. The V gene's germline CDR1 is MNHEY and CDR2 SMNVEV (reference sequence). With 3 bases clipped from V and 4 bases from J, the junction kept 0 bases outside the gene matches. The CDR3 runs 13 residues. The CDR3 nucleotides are TGTGCCAGCAGTTTGACAGGGGGCTATGGCTACACCTTC. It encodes CASSLTGGYGYTF.

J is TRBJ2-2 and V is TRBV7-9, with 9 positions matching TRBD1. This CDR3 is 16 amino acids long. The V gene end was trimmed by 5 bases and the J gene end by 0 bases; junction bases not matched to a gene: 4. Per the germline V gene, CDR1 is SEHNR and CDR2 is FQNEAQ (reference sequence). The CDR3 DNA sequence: TGTGCCAGCAGCACCCGGGACAGGGCGAACACCGGGGAGCTGTTTTTT. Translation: CASSTRDRANTGELFF.

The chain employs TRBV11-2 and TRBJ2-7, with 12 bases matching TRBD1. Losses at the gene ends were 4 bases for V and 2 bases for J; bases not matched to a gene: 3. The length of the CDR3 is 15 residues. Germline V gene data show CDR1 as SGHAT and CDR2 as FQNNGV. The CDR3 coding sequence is TGTGCCAGCAGCTCCGGGACAGGGGGCGCCTACGAGCAGTACTTC. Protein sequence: CASSSGTGGAYEQYF.

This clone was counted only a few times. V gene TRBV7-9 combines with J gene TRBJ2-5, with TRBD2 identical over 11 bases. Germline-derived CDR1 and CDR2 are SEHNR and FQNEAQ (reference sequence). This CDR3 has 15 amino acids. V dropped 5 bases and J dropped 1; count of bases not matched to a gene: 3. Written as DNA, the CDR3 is TGTGCCAGCAGCCCGGGACTAGCGGTCCAAGAGACCCAGTACTTC. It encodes CASSPGLAVQETQYF.

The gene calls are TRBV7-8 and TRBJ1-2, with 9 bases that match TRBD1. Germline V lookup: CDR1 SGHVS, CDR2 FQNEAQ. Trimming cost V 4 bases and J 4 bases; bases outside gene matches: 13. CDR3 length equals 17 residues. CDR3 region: CASSSTLDRGRSYGYTF. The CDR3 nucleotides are TGTGCCAGCAGCTCAACACTCGACAGGGGGAGAAGCTATGGCTACACCTTC.